This TCR beta chain was obtained from a study of cytomegalovirus exposure and HLA in healthy donors. Study overall: Researchers previously reported finding fewer than 140 million unique TCR beta sequences from 170 million or so T cells.

Amplification used 60 Vbeta primers and 13 Jbeta primers. Clones were sequenced by immunoSEQ multiplex PCR, and TCRdb holds only the in-frame ones, with some missing. In all, the sample yields around 200,000 clones. CDR3 size: 15 residues. Germline-derived CDR1 and CDR2 are SGHAT and FQNNGV. V was shortened by 5 bases and J by 3 bases, with 11 bases between the two germline ends. This clonotype originated in a woman aged 25-40 years in good health and CMV-seropositive. This chain uses TRBV11-2 with TRBJ1-6; TRBD1 might be the D (5 bases). Sequenced input: PBMCs. The CDR3 spells CASSTGPVYNSPLHF. DNA of the CDR3: TGTGCCAGCAGCACAGGTCCAGTCTATAATTCACCCCTCCACTTT.